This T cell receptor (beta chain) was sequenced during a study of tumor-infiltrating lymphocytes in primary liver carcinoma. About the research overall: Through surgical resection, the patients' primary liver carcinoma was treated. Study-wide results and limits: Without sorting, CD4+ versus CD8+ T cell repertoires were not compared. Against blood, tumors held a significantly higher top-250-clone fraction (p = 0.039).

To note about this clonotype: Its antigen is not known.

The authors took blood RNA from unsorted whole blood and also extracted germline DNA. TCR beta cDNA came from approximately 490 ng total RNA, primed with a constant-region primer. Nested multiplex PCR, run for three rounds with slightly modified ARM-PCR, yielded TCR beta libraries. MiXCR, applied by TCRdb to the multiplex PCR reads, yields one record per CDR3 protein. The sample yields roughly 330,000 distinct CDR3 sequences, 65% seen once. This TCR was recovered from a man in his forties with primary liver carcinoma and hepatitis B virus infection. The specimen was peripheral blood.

In nucleotides, the CDR3 is TGTGCCAGCAGCTTAGACCACGTAGCGGGAGGTCTCAATGAGCAGTACTTC. Residues: CASSLDHVAGGLNEQYF. V usage is TRBV11-2 and J usage is TRBJ2-7; 10 bases align to TRBD2. Germline loops: CDR1 SGHAT, CDR2 FQNNGV. The V segment lost 0 bases and the J segment 7 bases; nucleotides outside the gene matches: 12. CDR3 length equals 17 residues.